What follows describes a single TCR beta chain. This sample was included in a study of blood T cell repertoires in COVID-19. Per the authors' pipeline: Reference gene primer amplification gave nucleated cell count estimates. Here immunoSEQ multiplex PCR was the method, and the copy in TCRdb shows in-frame clones only, minus some. The V and J calls and clone size are taken from that table; D and trimming were inferred from the DNA. The sample holds about 64,000 clones, around 86% seen once. Trimming pared 2 bases from V and 0 bases from J, leaving 3 bases between. This CDR3 contains 12 residues. Germline CDR1 SGHDT, CDR2 YYEEEE.

J is TRBJ2-7 and V is TRBV5-6; D not certain. Sequenced sample: peripheral blood. This receptor was identified in a man between 40 and 49 years old with acute or convalescent COVID-19. The CDR3 DNA follows: TGTGCCAGCAGCTTCTACTCCTACGAGCAGTACTTC. This sequence encodes CASSFYSYEQYF.